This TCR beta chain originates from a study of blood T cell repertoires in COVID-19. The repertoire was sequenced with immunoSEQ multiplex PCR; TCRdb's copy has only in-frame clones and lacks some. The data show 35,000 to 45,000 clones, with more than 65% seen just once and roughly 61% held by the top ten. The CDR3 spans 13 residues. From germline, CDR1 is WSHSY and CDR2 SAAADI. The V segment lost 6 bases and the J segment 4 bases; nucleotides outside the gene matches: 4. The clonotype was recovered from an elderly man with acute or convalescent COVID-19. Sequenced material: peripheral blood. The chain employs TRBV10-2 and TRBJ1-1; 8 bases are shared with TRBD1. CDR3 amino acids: CASRQGAVTEAFF. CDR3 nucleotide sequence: TGCGCCAGCAGGCAGGGGGCGGTCACTGAAGCTTTCTTT.